Reported below is one T cell receptor (beta chain). Its target is unknown. V lost 7 bases and J lost 4, with 11 bases in between. The germline V gene has CDR1 MNHEY and CDR2 SMNVEV (reference sequence). The CDR3 runs to 14 residues. Both intraepithelial and lamina propria lymphocytes were released by processing graft tissue. This entry is derived from a study of graft-versus-host responses after intestinal transplantation. As for the study in general: Recipients were given multivisceral, liver-intestinal, or isolated intestinal transplants. Whole-study results and caveats: Within the allografts of patients who had graft-donor T cell macrochimerism, graft-versus-host to host-versus-graft clonal ratios were high. GvH clones were identified in recipient marrow, with some first appearing in ileum or blood.

Some clones are missing from TCRdb's copy, which holds only in-frame ones; the method was immunoSEQ multiplex PCR. The sample includes about 7,400 clones, around 65% of them seen just once. This clonotype originated in a human patient who received an intestinal transplant, so some T cells may come from the graft donor. The chain employs TRBV27 and TRBJ1-6; D possibly corresponds to TRBD1 (6 bases). The starting material was ileum tissue, obtained less than 60 days after transplant. The CDR3 DNA reads TGTGCCAGCACCCTCCAGGGGTATAATTCACCCCTCCACTTT. Amino acids: CASTLQGYNSPLHF.